Each of the 22 T cell receptor beta chains below was sequenced from the same sample in a study of patients and donors after allogeneic stem cell transplantation. TCRdb called the RT-PCR reads again in MiXCR, with one record for every CDR3 protein. The sample comprises about 110,000 distinct CDR3 sequences, roughly 37% of which are singletons, and around 25% rests with the top ten. Sequenced input: blood, either unsorted or a sorted T cell fraction (not recorded which). All receptors derive from a human donor who was either an allogeneic HSCT recipient or a stem cell or donor lymphocyte infusion donor (not recorded which). It is not recorded whose cells these are; they may come from a transplant donor.

The rearrangement uses TRBV15 and TRBJ1-6, with unresolved D. This CDR3 region has 15 residues. The V and J ends lost 0 bases and 4 bases respectively, with 7 bases between them. Germline CDR1 and CDR2: LNHNV and YYDKDF (reference sequence). The CDR3 DNA reads as TGTGCCACCAGCAGAGACAGGAAATATAATTCACCCCTCCACTTT. This gives the protein CATSRDRKYNSPLHF.

A few counts support this clonotype. The chain carries TRBV25-1 and TRBJ1-1, with TRBD1 as a possible D gene (5 bases). The V end lost 1 base, the J end lost 4 bases, and 10 bases lay between the germline ends. Germline-derived CDR1 and CDR2 are MGHDK and SYGVNS. This CDR3 contains 14 residues. The CDR3: CASSEWQGITEAFF. CDR3 nucleotides: TGTGCCAGCAGTGAATGGCAGGGAATCACTGAAGCTTTCTTT.

The chain has TRBV20-1 and TRBJ2-7; D call uncertain. Germline V gene lookup returns CDR1 DFQATT and CDR2 SNEGSKA (reference sequence). CDR3 length: 16 residues. V lost 0 bases and J lost 1, with 16 bases in between. The CDR3 sequence is CSARDGRAMPSYEQYF. The CDR3 nucleotides are TGCAGTGCTAGAGATGGGCGAGCGATGCCGTCCTACGAGCAGTACTTC.

J is TRBJ2-7 and V is TRBV2, with D perhaps given as TRBD1 or TRBD2 (5 bases each). V was clipped by 2 bases and J by 3 bases, with 11 bases between them. This CDR3 contains 14 residues. Germline assignment: CDR1 SNHLY and CDR2 FYNNEI. The CDR3 DNA reads TGTGCCAGCAGTGAAACGGGACGGAGCTACGAGCAGTACTTC. Translating gives CASSETGRSYEQYF.

The rearrangement joins TRBV7-2 to TRBJ2-3; TRBD2 agrees at 8 bases. J was trimmed by 4 bases and V by 6 bases; bases with no gene match: 3. This CDR3 contains 13 residues. CDR1 is SGHTA, CDR2 FQGNSA, per germline. CDR3 bases: TGTGCCAGCAGACGGGAGGGACCAGATACGCAGTATTTT. Translation gives CASRREGPDTQYF. The variable domain in full, with the rest retrieved from reference TRBV7-2 and TRBJ2-3, is GAGVSQSPSNKVTEKGKDVELRCDPISGHTALYWYRQSLGQGLEFLIYFQGNSAPDKSGLPSDRFSAERTGGSVSTLTIQRTQQEDSAVYLCASRREGPDTQYFGPGTRLTVL.

This chain joins TRBV20-1 and TRBJ2-1, with 10 bases matching TRBD2. From germline, CDR1 is DFQATT and CDR2 SNEGSKA (reference sequence). V was clipped by 0 bases and J by 3 bases; unmatched bases: 5. The CDR3 loop spans 16 amino acids. CDR3 in amino acids: CSARDRSGRDYNEQFF. The CDR3 nucleotides are TGCAGTGCTAGAGATCGGAGCGGGAGGGACTACAATGAGCAGTTCTTC.

This sequence joins TRBV29-1 and TRBJ2-1; TRBD2 aligns across 8 bases. After removal of 8 bases from V and 5 bases from J, the junction contained 11 bases not matched to a gene. The CDR3 is 14 residues long. Germline V gene lookup returns CDR1 SQVTM and CDR2 ANQGSEA. In DNA form, the CDR3 reads TGCAGCACTGGGAGACTAGCGAACAACAATGAGCAGTTCTTC. This codes for CSTGRLANNNEQFF.

A few counts support this clonotype. The chain combines TRBV15 with TRBJ1-1; 8 positions agree with TRBD1. CDR1 is LNHNV and CDR2 is YYDKDF in the germline V gene (reference sequence). This CDR3 has 14 amino acids. Unmatched junction bases numbered 6, after V lost 4 bases and J lost 5 bases. CDR3 DNA: TGTGCCACCAGCACAGACAGGGGTCGGACTGAAGCTTTCTTT. This sequence encodes CATSTDRGRTEAFF.

This clonotype was seen once. The chain couples TRBV6-2 or TRBV6-3 to TRBJ2-4, with D unresolved. Trimming pared 2 bases from V and 2 bases from J, leaving 16 bases between. Germline CDR1 MNHEY, CDR2 SVGEGT. CDR3 length equals 17 residues. CDR3: CASSYRRPGESKNIQYF. Written as DNA, the CDR3 is TGTGCCAGCAGTTACCGCCGGCCAGGAGAATCCAAAAACATTCAGTACTTC.

This clonotype came up many times. One end of the junction is discordant with germline, which a read error may explain. V is TRBV7-7 and J is TRBJ2-1; 10 bases map to TRBD2. Germline CDR1 is SSHAT and CDR2 is FNYEAQ (reference sequence). There are 15 residues in the CDR3. CDR3 bases: TGTGCTAGCAGCTTCGGACTAGCGGCTATGGATGAGCAGTTCTTC. It is translated as CASSFGLAAMDEQFF.

A few counts support this clonotype. The chain is built from TRBV20-1 and TRBJ1-5; D is ambiguous. The CDR3 spans 9 residues. Trimming stripped 7 bases from V and 5 bases from J, with 3 bases between. Germline-derived CDR1 and CDR2 are DFQATT and SNEGSKA (reference sequence). CDR3 loop: CSEDQPQHF. DNA of the CDR3: TGCAGTGAGGATCAGCCCCAGCATTTT.

The chain couples TRBV3-1 to TRBJ1-5; D is undetermined. The CDR3 is 14 residues long. Germline-derived CDR1 and CDR2 are LGHDT and YNNKEL (reference sequence). V was pared by 5 bases and J by 5 bases, with 13 bases between. DNA of the CDR3: TGTGCCAGCAGCGCCCGCAGGACCCATCAGCCCCAGCATTTT. The encoded protein is CASSARRTHQPQHF.

The chain joins TRBV4-3 to TRBJ1-3; D uncertain. CDR3 length: 17 residues. CDR1 and CDR2 from the germline V gene are LGHNA and YSLEER. The V end was cut by 5 bases, the J end by 0 bases, with 17 bases between. CDR3 coding DNA: TGCGCCAGCAGCGAATTTAGACTGAAAGACTCTGGAAACACCATATATTTT. The encoded protein is CASSEFRLKDSGNTIYF.

The chain uses TRBV6-2 or TRBV6-3 and TRBJ2-1; 7 bases are a match to TRBD2. CDR3 size: 15 residues. The V segment lost 6 bases and the J segment 7 bases; nucleotides outside the gene matches: 12. Germline V gives CDR1 MNHEY, CDR2 SVGEGT. The CDR3 loop reads CASRHGREPSNEQFF. CDR3 coding DNA: TGTGCCAGCAGACACGGGCGGGAGCCCTCAAATGAGCAGTTCTTC.

The sample holds a few counts of this clonotype. This chain connects TRBV27 to TRBJ1-6; perhaps TRBD1 as D (5 bases). The germline V gene encodes CDR1 MNHEY and CDR2 SMNVEV (reference sequence). The CDR3 sequence is 14 residues long. V was trimmed by 5 bases and J by 7 bases, leaving 12 bases between them. CDR3 DNA sequence: TGTGCCAGCAGTCCGTATGACAGCAATTCACCCCTCCACTTT. Amino acids: CASSPYDSNSPLHF.

This clonotype was observed a handful of times. This chain links TRBV11-3 with TRBJ1-2; no reliable D call. Germline CDR1 reads SGHNT; CDR2 reads YENEEA. The CDR3 totals 12 residues. The V gene lost 4 bases and the J gene lost 2 bases, with 5 bases spanning the gap. In nucleotides, the CDR3 is TGTGCCAGCAGCTCAAGGAACTATGGCTACACCTTC. It yields the protein CASSSRNYGYTF.

This clonotype appeared a few times. The genes are TRBV24-1 and TRBJ2-1, with D possibly matching TRBD1 (7 bases). The germline CDR1 and CDR2 sequences are KGHDR and SFDVKD. Trimming took off 5 bases at V and 7 bases at J, with 11 bases between the two ends. CDR3 size: 13 residues. The CDR3 is CATSVAGQNEQFF. The CDR3 nucleotides read TGTGCCACCAGTGTGGCGGGACAGAATGAGCAGTTCTTC.

In its sample, this clonotype was seen a few times. V and J are TRBV7-2 and TRBJ1-2, with TRBD1 matching 7 bases. Germline CDR1 SGHTA, CDR2 FQGNSA. This CDR3 has 14 residues. After removal of 3 bases from V and 6 bases from J, the junction contained 7 bases not matched to a gene. CDR3 sequence reads: CASSLRGPEDGYTF. CDR3 DNA: TGTGCCAGCAGCTTGAGGGGGCCTGAGGATGGCTACACCTTC.

The chain combines TRBV28 with TRBJ2-5; no firm D call. Germline loops: CDR1 MDHEN, CDR2 SYDVKM. CDR3 length: 13 residues. The V and J ends lost 3 bases and 5 bases respectively, with 10 bases between them. The CDR3: CASSFQAQETQYF. CDR3 DNA: TGTGCCAGCAGTTTCCAGGCCCAGGAGACCCAGTACTTC. Full variable domain (missing parts from reference TRBV28 and TRBJ2-5): DVKVTQSSRYLVKRTGEKVFLECVQDMDHENMFWYRQDPGLGLRLIYFSYDVKMKEKGDIPEGYSVSREKKERFSLILESASTNQTSMYLCASSFQAQETQYFGPGTRLLVL.

This chain links TRBV3-1 with TRBJ2-1; 7 bases line up with TRBD2. The germline CDR1 and CDR2 sequences are LGHDT and YNNKEL (reference sequence). J was trimmed by 7 bases and V by 4 bases; bases with no gene match: 7. The CDR3 runs to 14 residues. The CDR3 bases are TGTGCCAGCAGCCCCGGACTAGACGGAAATGAGCAGTTCTTC. This encodes CASSPGLDGNEQFF.

The chain carries TRBV3-1 and TRBJ2-3, with D uncertain. V was shortened by 2 bases and J by 0 bases, with 6 bases between the two germline ends. The germline V gene has CDR1 LGHDT and CDR2 YNNKEL (reference sequence). The CDR3 spans 14 residues. CDR3: CASSQFGSTDTQYF. The CDR3 coding sequence is TGTGCCAGCAGCCAATTTGGGAGCACAGATACGCAGTATTTT.

The rearrangement uses TRBV12-3 or TRBV12-4 and TRBJ1-1; no firm D call. The length of the CDR3 is 10 residues. V lost 3 bases and J lost 5, with 1 base in between. CDR3 coding DNA: TGTGCCAGCAGTTTGACTGAAGCTTTCTTT. Translated, it gives CASSLTEAFF.